This TCR beta chain was documented in a study of T-cell memory formation after mild COVID-19. The study, taken as a whole, reports: For contracting clones, CD4+ ones sat mainly in CM and EM, CD8+ in EMRA. Clones shrinking from day 15 to 85 showed even CD4/CD8 mixes; later expanders tilted CD4+.

A note on this clonotype: Its antigen remains unidentified.

The germline V and J ends were trimmed by 3 bases and 8 bases, with 20 bases remaining between them. This CDR3 spans 15 amino acids. Germline V lookup: CDR1 DFQATT, CDR2 SNEGSKA (reference sequence). 5'RACE with constant-segment primers built TCRalpha and TCRbeta cDNA libraries with UMIs. TCRdb independently ran MiXCR on the 5' RACE reads; one entry per CDR3 protein. The table has 190,000 or so distinct CDR3 sequences, around 27% seen once. The sequence came from an adult woman who had mild COVID-19 (a few samples of this study predate the infection). Cell type and time point are not known. The sample consisted of PBMCs or a T cell subset sorted from them (not recorded which). The chain uses TRBV20-1 and TRBJ2-1; tentatively, D is TRBD2 (6 bases). Here the CDR3 reads CSARSLSGRWDEQFF. DNA of the CDR3: TGCAGTGCTAGGTCCCTTAGCGGAAGGTGGGATGAGCAGTTCTTC.